This T cell receptor (beta chain) was sequenced for a study of regulatory T cells in long-lasting Graves disease. Study details: Patients with new Graves' disease had used antithyroid drugs below 3 months.

Documented time point: newly diagnosed GD, antithyroid drugs for less than 3 months. PBMC RNA was the source of the TCR library. Sequencing libraries for TCR beta were prepared with iRepertoire HTBI primers and Arm-PCR of CDR3 regions. Each CDR3 protein is one row after TCRdb ran MiXCR on the multiplex PCR reads. The sample has about 400,000 distinct CDR3 sequences, 15% to 20% seen once; the top ten hold 20%. This clonotype was found many times. V was trimmed by 3 bases and J by 8 bases, leaving 13 bases between them. Germline CDR1 reads LNHDA; CDR2 reads SQIVND (reference sequence). The CDR3 is 14 residues long. Separately, the same data were catalogued under a study of T cells in Graves' hyperthyroidism and ophthalmopathy.

The V and J genes are TRBV19 and TRBJ1-4, with no clear D. Sequencing used peripheral blood mononuclear cells (PBMCs), obtained at new diagnosis, from a patient treated with antithyroid drugs. The TCR comes from a woman aged 18-30 years with Graves disease. The DNA for the CDR3 is TGTGCCAGTAGTATCGGTACCGCGATGGAAAAACTGTTTTTT. Translating gives CASSIGTAMEKLFF.